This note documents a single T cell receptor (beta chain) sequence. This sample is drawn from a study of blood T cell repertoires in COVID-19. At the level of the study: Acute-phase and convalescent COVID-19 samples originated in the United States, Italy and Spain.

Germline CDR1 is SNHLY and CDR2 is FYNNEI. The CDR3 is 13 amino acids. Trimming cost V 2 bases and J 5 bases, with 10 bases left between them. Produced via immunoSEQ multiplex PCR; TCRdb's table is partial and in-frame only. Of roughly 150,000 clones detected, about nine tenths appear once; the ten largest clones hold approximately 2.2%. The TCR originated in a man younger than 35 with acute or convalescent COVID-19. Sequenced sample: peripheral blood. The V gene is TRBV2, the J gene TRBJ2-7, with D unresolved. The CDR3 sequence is CASSESSSHEQYF. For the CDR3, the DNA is TGTGCCAGCAGTGAAAGTAGTAGTCACGAGCAGTACTTC.